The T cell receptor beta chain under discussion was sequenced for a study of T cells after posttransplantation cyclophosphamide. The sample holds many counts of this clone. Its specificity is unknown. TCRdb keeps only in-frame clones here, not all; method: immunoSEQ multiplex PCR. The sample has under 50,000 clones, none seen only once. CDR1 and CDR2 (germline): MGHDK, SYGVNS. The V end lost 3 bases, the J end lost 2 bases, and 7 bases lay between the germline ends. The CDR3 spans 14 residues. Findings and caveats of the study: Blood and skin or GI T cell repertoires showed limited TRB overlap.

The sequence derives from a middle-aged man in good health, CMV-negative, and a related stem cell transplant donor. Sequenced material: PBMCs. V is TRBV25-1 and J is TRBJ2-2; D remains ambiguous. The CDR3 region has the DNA TGTGCCAGCAGTGAGCGGCTTAACACCGGGGAGCTGTTTTTT. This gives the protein CASSERLNTGELFF.